The clone carrying this T cell receptor beta chain was picked up a small number of times. Its specificity is unknown. Every bit of the isolated RNA underwent reverse transcription, so sequencing read expressed TCRB transcripts. The repertoire was sequenced with immunoSEQ multiplex PCR; TCRdb's copy has only in-frame clones and lacks some. This sample has 400,000 to 600,000 clones, with approximately 28% found just once. CD45RO/CCR7/CD25/CD127/CD95/CD27 sorting isolated CD4+ naive, central memory, regulatory and stem cell-like memory cells. These data originate in a study of beta chain features in type 1 diabetes. V lost 5 bases, J lost 4 bases, and 10 bases stayed unmatched. This CDR3 comprises 16 residues. CDR1 is SGHTA, CDR2 FQGNSA, per germline. Findings of the study overall: Compared with healthy donors, patients appeared to share more similar naive, central memory and regulatory TCRB repertoires. Lower insertion and higher deletion counts appeared at VDJ junctions in type 1 diabetes patients.

The chain employs TRBV7-2 and TRBJ2-5; TRBD2 agrees at 10 bases. This sequence originates from a man aged 18 to 30 in good health. Input material: naive CD4+ T cells from blood. DNA for the CDR3: TGTGCCAGCAGCCCTCAGCGGGAGGGAGTAGGAGAGACCCAGTACTTC. Its translation is CASSPQREGVGETQYF.